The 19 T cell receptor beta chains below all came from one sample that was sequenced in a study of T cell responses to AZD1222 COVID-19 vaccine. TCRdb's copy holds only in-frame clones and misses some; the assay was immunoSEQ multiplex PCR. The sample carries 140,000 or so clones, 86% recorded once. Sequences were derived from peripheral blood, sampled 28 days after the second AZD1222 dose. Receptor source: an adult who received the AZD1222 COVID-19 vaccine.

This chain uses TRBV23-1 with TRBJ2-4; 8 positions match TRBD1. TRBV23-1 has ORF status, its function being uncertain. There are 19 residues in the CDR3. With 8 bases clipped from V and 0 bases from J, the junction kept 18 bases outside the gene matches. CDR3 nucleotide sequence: TGCGCCAGCTCGCCGACAGGGGTTTTAGCTCCTCTAGCCAAAAACATTCAGTACTTC. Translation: CASSPTGVLAPLAKNIQYF.

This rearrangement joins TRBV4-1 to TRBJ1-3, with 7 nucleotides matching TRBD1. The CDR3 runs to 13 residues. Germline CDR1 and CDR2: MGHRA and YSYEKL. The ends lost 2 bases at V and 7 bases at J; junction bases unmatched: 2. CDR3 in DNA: TGCGCCAGCAGCCAAACAGGGGTGAACACCATATATTTT. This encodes CASSQTGVNTIYF.

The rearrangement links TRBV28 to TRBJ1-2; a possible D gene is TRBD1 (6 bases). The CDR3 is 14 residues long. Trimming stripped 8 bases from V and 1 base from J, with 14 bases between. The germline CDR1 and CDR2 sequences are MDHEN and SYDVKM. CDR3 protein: CASQWGARNYGYTF. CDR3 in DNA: TGTGCCAGCCAGTGGGGGGCCCGTAACTATGGCTACACCTTC.

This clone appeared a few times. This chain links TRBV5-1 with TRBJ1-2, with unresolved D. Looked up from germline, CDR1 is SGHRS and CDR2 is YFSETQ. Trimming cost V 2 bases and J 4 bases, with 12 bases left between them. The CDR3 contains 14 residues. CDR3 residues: CASSLRWEGYGYTF. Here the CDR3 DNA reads TGCGCCAGCAGCTTACGCTGGGAGGGCTATGGCTACACCTTC.

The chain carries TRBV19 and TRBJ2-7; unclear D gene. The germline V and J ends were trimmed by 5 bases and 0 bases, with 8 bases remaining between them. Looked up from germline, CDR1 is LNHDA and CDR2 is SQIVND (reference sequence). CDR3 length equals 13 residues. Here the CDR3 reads CASSERSSYEQYF. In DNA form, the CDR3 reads TGTGCCAGTAGTGAGAGGTCCTCCTACGAGCAGTACTTC. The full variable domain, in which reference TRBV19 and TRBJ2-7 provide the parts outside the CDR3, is DGGITQSPKYLFRKEGQNVTLSCEQNLNHDAMYWYRQDPGQGLRLIYYSQIVNDFQKGDIAEGYSVSREKKESFPLTVTSAQKNPTAFYLCASSERSSYEQYFGPGTRLTVT.

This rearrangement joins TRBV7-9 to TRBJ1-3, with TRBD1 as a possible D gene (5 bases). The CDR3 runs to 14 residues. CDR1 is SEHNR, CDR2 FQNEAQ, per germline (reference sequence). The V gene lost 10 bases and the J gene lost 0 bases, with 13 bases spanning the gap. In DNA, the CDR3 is TGTGCCACAAAATGGGACGGCTCTGGAAACACCATATATTTT. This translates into CATKWDGSGNTIYF.

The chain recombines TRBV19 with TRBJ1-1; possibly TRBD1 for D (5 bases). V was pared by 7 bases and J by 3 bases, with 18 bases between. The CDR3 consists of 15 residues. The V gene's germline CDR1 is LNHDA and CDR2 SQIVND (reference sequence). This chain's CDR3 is CASTRGDGAYTEAFF. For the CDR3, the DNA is TGTGCCAGTACTCGGGGGGACGGGGCATACACTGAAGCTTTCTTT.

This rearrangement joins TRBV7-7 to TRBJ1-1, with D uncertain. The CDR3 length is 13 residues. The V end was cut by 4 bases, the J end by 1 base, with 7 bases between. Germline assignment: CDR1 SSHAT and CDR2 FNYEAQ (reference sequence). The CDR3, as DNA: TGTGCCAGCAGCTCAGCAGAGAACACTGAAGCTTTCTTT. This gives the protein CASSSAENTEAFF.

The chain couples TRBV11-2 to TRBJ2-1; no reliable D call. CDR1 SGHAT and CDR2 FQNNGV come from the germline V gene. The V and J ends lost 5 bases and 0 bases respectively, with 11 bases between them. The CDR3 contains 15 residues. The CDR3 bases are TGTGCCAGCAGCCCGACCTACAGCTCCTACAATGAGCAGTTCTTC. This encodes CASSPTYSSYNEQFF.

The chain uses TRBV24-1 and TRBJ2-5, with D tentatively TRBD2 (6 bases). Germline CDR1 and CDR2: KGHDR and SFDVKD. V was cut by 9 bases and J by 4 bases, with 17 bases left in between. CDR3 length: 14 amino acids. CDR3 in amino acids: CATSTATGGETQYF. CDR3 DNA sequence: TGTGCCACCTCGACCGCTACCGGGGGAGAGACCCAGTACTTC.

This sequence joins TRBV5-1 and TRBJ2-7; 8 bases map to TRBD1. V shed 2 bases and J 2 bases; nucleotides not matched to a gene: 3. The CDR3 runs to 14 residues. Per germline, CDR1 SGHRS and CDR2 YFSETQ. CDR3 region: CASSFRGQAYEQYF. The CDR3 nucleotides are TGCGCCAGCAGCTTCCGGGGACAGGCCTACGAGCAGTACTTC.

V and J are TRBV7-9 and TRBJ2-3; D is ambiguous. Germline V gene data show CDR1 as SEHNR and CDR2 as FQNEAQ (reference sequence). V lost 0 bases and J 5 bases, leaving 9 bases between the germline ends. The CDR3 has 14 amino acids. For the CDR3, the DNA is TGTGCCAGCAGCTTAGCGGCGTCAGAAGATACGCAGTATTTT. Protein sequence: CASSLAASEDTQYF.

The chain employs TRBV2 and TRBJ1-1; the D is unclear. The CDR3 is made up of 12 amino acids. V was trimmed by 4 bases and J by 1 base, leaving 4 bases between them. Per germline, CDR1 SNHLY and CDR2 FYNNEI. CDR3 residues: CASSVENTEAFF. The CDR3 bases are TGTGCCAGCAGTGTAGAGAACACTGAAGCTTTCTTT.

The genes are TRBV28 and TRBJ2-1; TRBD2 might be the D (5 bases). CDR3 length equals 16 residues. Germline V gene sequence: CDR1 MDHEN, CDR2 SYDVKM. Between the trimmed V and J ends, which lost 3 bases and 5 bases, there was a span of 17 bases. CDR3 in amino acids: CASSLGSAWSHNEQFF. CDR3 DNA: TGTGCCAGCAGTTTGGGGAGCGCCTGGTCCCACAATGAGCAGTTCTTC.

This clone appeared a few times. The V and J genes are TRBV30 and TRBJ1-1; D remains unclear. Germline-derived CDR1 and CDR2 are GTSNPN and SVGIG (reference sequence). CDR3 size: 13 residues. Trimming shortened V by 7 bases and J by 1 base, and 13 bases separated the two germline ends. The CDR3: CASDAHQNTEAFF. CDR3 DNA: TGTGCCTCCGACGCACACCAGAACACTGAAGCTTTCTTT.

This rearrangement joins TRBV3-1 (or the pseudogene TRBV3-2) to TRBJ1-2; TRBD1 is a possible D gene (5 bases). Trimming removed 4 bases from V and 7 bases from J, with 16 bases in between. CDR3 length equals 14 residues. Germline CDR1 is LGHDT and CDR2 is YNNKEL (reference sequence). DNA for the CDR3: TGTGCCAGCAGCCCTAACAGCCAGGGTCTTGGCTACACCTTC. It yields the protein CASSPNSQGLGYTF.

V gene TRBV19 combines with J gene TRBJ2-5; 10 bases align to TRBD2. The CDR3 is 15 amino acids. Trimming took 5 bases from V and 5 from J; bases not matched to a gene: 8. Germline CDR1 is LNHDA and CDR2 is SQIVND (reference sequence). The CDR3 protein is CASSRGAGGQETQYF. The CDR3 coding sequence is TGTGCCAGTAGTCGGGGAGCGGGGGGGCAGGAGACCCAGTACTTC.

CDR3 DNA sequence: TGTGCCAGTAGTATCTTGAGGGGACAGAGCTCCTACAATGAGCAGTTCTTC. This sequence encodes CASSILRGQSSYNEQFF. The chain is built from TRBV19 and TRBJ2-1; TRBD1 aligns across 7 bases. The J segment lost 0 bases and the V segment lost 3 bases, leaving 8 bases of the junction unmatched. Looked up from germline, CDR1 is LNHDA and CDR2 is SQIVND (reference sequence). This CDR3 is 17 amino acids long. Full variable domain (rest looked up from reference TRBV19 and TRBJ2-1): DGGITQSPKYLFRKEGQNVTLSCEQNLNHDAMYWYRQDPGQGLRLIYYSQIVNDFQKGDIAEGYSVSREKKESFPLTVTSAQKNPTAFYLCASSILRGQSSYNEQFFGPGTRLTVL.

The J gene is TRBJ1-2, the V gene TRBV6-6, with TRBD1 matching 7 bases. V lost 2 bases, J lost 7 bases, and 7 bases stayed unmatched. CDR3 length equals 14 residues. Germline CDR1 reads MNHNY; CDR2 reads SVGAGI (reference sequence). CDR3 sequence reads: CASSYADRVSGYTF. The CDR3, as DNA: TGTGCCAGCAGTTACGCTGACAGGGTTAGTGGCTACACCTTC.